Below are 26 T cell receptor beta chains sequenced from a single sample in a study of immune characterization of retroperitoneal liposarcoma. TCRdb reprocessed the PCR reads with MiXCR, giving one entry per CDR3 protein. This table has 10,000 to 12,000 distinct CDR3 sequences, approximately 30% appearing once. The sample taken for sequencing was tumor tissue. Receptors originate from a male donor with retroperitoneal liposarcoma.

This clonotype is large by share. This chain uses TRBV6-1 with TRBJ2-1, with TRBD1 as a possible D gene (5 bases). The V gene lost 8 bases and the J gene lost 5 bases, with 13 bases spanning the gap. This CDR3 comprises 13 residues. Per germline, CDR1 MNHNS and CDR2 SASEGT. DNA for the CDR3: TGTGCCAGCGGATCAGGGCCACACAATGAGCAGTTCTTC. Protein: CASGSGPHNEQFF.

The CDR3 loop is CASSPTRFTDTQYF. The CDR3 DNA is TGTGCCAGCAGTCCTACCCGATTCACAGATACGCAGTATTTT. The rearrangement uses TRBV27 and TRBJ2-3; the D is unclear. Germline CDR1 reads MNHEY; CDR2 reads SMNVEV (reference sequence). The CDR3 runs 14 residues. V was pared by 5 bases and J by 2 bases, with 11 bases between.

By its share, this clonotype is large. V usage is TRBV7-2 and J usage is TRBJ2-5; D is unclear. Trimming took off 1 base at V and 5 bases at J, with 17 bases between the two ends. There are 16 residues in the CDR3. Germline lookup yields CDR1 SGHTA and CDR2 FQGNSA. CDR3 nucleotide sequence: TGTGCCAGCAGCTTAGATGCCACCACCTCGCGGGAGACCCAGTACTTC. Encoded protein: CASSLDATTSRETQYF.

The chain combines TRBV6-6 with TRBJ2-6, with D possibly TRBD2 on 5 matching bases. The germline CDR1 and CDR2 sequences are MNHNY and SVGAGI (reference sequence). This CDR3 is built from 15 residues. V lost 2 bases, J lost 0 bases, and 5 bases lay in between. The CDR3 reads CASSYGSSGANVLTF. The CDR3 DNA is TGTGCCAGCAGTTACGGGAGCTCTGGGGCCAACGTCCTGACTTTC.

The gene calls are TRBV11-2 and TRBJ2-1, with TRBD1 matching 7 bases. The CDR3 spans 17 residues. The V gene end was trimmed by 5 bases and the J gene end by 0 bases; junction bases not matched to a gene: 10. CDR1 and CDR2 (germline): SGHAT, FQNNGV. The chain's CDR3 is CASSPWTGGLSYNEQFF. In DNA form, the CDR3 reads TGTGCCAGCAGCCCGTGGACAGGCGGTCTCTCCTACAATGAGCAGTTCTTC. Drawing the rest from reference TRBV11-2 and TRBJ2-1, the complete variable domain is EAGVAQSPRYKIIEKRQSVAFWCNPISGHATLYWYQQILGQGPKLLIQFQNNGVVDDSQLPKDRFSAERLKGVDSTLKIQPAKLEDSAVYLCASSPWTGGLSYNEQFFGPGTRLTVL.

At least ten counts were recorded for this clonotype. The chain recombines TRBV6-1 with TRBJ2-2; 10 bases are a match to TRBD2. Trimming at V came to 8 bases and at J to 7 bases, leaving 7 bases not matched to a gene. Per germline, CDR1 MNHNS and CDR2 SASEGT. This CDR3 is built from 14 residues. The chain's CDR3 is CASALAGGGGELFF. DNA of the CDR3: TGTGCCAGCGCATTAGCGGGAGGCGGCGGGGAGCTGTTTTTT.

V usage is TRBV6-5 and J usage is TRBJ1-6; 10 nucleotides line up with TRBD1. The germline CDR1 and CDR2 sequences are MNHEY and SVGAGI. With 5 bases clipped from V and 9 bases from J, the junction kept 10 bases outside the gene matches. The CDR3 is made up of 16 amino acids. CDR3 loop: CASSLVGQGVSSPLHF. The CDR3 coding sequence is TGTGCCAGCAGTCTTGTCGGACAGGGGGTGAGTTCACCCCTCCACTTT.

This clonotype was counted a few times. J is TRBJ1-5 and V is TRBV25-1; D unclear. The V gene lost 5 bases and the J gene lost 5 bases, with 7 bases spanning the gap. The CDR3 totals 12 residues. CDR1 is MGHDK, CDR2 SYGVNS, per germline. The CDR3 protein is CASSLVDQPQHF. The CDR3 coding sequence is TGTGCCAGCAGTCTCGTGGATCAGCCCCAGCATTTT.

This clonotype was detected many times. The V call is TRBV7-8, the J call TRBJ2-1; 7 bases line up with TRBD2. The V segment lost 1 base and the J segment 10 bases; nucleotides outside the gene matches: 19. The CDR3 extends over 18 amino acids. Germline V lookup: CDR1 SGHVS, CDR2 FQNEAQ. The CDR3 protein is CASSLGGGSGVNTYEQFF. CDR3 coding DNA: TGTGCCAGCAGCTTAGGGGGTGGAAGCGGGGTGAACACCTACGAGCAGTTCTTC.

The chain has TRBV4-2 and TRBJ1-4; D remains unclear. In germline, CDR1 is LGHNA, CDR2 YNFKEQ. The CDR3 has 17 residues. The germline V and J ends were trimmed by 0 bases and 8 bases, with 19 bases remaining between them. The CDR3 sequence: CASSQDRFQREEEKLFF. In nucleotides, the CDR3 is TGTGCCAGCAGCCAAGATCGTTTCCAGAGGGAAGAGGAAAAACTGTTTTTT.

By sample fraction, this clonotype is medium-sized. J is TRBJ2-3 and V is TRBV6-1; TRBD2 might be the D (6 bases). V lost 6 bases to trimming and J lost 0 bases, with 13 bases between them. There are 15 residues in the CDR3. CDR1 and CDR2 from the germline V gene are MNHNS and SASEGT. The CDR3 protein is CASSGGIHSTDTQYF. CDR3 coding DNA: TGTGCCAGCAGCGGCGGGATCCACAGCACAGATACGCAGTATTTT.

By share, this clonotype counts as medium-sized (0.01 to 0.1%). The CDR3 loop reads CASSPGAGEGTFSYEQYF. The CDR3 nucleotides read TGTGCCAGCAGCCCCGGGGCGGGAGAAGGGACCTTCTCCTACGAGCAGTACTTC. This chain joins TRBV11-3 and TRBJ2-1; 7 nucleotides match TRBD2. The end of the DNA is better explained by TRBJ2-7, so the J call may be wrong. The CDR3 totals 18 residues. Germline V gives CDR1 SGHNT, CDR2 YENEEA.

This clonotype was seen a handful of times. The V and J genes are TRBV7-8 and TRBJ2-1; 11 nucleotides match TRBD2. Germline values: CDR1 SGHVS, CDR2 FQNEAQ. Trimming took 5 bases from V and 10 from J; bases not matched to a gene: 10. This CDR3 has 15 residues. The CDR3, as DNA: TGTGCCAGCAGCGCAGGGACTAGCGGAACCTACGAGCAGTTCTTC. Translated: CASSAGTSGTYEQFF. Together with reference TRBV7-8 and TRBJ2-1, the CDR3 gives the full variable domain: GAGVSQSPRYKVAKRGQDVALRCDPISGHVSLFWYQQALGQGPEFLTYFQNEAQLDKSGLPSDRFFAERPEGSVSTLKIQRTQQEDSAVYLCASSAGTSGTYEQFFGPGTRLTVL.

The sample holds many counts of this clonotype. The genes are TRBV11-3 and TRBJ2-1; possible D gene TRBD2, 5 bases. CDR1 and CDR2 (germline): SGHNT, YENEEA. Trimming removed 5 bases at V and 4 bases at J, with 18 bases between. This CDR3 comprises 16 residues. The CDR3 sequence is CASSREGTAEYNEQFF. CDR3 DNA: TGTGCCAGCAGCCGAGAGGGCACGGCAGAATACAATGAGCAGTTCTTC.

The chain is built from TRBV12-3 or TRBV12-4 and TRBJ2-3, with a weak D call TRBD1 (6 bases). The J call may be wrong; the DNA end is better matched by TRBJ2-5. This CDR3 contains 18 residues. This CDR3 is CASSLVFGTRDRGETQYF. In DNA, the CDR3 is TGTGCCAGCAGTTTAGTTTTCGGGACAAGAGATCGCGGAGAGACCCAGTACTTC.

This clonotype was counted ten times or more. The CDR3 region has the DNA TGTGCCAGCAGTTTAAGCCAGGGGGCGCGAGACGAGCAGTTCTTC. Encoded protein: CASSLSQGARDEQFF. The chain uses TRBV12-3 or TRBV12-4 and TRBJ2-1, with 8 bases that match TRBD1. The CDR3 contains 15 residues. Trimming at V came to 2 bases and at J to 10 bases, leaving 10 bases not matched to a gene.

CDR3 in DNA: TGTGCCAGCAGTGAGGGGCGCGGCGCTTACAATGAGCAGTTCTTC. Amino acids: CASSEGRGAYNEQFF. The gene calls are TRBV6-5 and TRBJ2-1, with D perhaps being TRBD1 or TRBD2 (5 bases each). CDR3 length: 15 amino acids. V shed 5 bases and J shed 4 bases, with 15 bases lying between them. Germline loops: CDR1 MNHEY, CDR2 SVGAGI.

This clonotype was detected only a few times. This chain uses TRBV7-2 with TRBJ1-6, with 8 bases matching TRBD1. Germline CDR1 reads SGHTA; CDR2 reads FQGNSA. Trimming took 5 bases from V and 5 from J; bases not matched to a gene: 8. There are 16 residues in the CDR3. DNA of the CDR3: TGTGCCAGCAGCCTGTCGACAGGGGCGAATAATTCACCCCTCCACTTT. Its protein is CASSLSTGANNSPLHF.

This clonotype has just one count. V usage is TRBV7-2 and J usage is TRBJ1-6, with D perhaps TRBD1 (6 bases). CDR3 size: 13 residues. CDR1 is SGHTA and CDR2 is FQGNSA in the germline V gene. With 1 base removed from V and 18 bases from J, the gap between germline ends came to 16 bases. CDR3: CASSLEGGAPPHF. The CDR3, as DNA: TGTGCCAGCAGCTTAGAAGGGGGGGCCCCTCCCCACTTT.

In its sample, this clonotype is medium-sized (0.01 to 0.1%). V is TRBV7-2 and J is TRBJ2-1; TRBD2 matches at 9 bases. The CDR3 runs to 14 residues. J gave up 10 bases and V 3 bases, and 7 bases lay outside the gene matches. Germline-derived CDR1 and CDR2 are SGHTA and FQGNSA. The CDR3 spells CASSFSGSTYEQFF. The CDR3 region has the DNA TGTGCCAGCAGCTTTAGCGGGAGCACCTACGAGCAGTTCTTC.

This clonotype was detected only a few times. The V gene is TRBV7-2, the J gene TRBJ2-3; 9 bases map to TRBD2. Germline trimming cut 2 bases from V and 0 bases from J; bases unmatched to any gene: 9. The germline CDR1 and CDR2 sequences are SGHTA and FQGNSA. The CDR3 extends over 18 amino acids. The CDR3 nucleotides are TGTGCCAGCAGCTTACCGCTTTACAGCGGGGGGAGCACAGATACGCAGTATTTT. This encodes CASSLPLYSGGSTDTQYF. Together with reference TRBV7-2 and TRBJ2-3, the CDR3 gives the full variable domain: GAGVSQSPSNKVTEKGKDVELRCDPISGHTALYWYRQSLGQGLEFLIYFQGNSAPDKSGLPSDRFSAERTGGSVSTLTIQRTQQEDSAVYLCASSLPLYSGGSTDTQYFGPGTRLTVL.

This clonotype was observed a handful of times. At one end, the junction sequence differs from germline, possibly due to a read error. The CDR3 spells CASSLAGGPHEQYF. The CDR3 nucleotides read TGTGCCAGCAGTCTAGCGGGAGGGCCCCACGAGCAGTACTTC. The V gene is TRBV12-3 or TRBV12-4, the J gene TRBJ2-3; 12 nucleotides match TRBD2. With the DNA end fitting TRBJ2-7 better, the J assignment may be wrong. The CDR3 extends over 14 amino acids.

CDR3 nucleotides: TGTGCCAGCAGCCGTGGGGGGAACAATGAGCAGTTCTTC. Protein sequence: CASSRGGNNEQFF. The chain carries TRBV7-3 and TRBJ2-1; a weak D match, TRBD2 (6 bases). The CDR3 extends over 13 amino acids. V was clipped by 5 bases and J by 5 bases, with 10 bases between them. Germline values: CDR1 SGHTA, CDR2 FQGTGA.

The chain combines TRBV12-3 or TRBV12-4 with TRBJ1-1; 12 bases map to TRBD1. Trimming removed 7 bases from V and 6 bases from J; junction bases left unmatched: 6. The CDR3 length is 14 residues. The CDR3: CASTLGTGGSEAFF. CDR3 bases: TGTGCCAGCACCTTGGGGACAGGGGGCTCTGAAGCTTTCTTT.

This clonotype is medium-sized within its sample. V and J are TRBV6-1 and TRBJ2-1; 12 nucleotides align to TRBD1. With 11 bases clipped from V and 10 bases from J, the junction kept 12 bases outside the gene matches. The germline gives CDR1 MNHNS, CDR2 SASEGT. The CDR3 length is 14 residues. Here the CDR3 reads CASLGTGGGYEQFF. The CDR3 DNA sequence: TGTGCCTCGCTCGGGACAGGGGGCGGGTACGAGCAGTTCTTC.

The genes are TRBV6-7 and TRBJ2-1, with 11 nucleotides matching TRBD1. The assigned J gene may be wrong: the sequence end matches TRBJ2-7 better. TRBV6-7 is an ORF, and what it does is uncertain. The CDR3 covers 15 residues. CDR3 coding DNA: TGTGCCAGCATGACTCGGGACAGGGGGGGCAATGAGCAGTACTTC. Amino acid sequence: CASMTRDRGGNEQYF.